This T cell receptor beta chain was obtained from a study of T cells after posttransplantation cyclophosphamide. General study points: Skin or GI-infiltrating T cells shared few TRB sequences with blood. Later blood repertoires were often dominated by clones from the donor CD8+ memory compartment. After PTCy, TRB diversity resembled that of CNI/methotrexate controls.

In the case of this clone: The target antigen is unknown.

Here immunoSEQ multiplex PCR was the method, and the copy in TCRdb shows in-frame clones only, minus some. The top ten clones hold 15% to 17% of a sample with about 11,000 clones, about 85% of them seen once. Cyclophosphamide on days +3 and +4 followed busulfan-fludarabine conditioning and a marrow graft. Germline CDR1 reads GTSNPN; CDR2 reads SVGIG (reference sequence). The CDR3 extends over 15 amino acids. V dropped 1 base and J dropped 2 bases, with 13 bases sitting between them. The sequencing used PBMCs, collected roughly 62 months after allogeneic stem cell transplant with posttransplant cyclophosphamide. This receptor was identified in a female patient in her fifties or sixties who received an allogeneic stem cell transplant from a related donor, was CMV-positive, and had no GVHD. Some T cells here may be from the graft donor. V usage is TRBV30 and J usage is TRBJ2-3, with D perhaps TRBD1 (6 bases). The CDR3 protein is CAWSEQQGDTDTQYF. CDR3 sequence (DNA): TGTGCCTGGAGTGAGCAACAGGGTGACACAGATACGCAGTATTTT.